The 15 T cell receptor beta chains given below trace back to one sample, sequenced in a study of cytomegalovirus exposure and HLA in healthy donors. PCR used 60 Vbeta primers and 13 Jbeta primers. Sequencing was performed with immunoSEQ multiplex PCR; in TCRdb, only in-frame clones are kept and a portion is missing. In the table there are 120,000 or so clones, around 75% of which are singletons. The sequenced sample consisted of PBMCs. These receptors were taken from a woman between 50 and 59 years old in good health and CMV-seropositive.

The J gene is TRBJ2-7, the V gene TRBV2; D unresolved. CDR3 length: 14 amino acids. V gave up 6 bases and J gave up 0 bases, with 12 bases separating them. Germline assignment: CDR1 SNHLY and CDR2 FYNNEI. The CDR3 DNA reads TGTGCCAGCAGACAATCCCTCAGCTCCTACGAGCAGTACTTC. As protein: CASRQSLSSYEQYF. Full variable domain (outside the CDR3, taken from reference TRBV2 and TRBJ2-7): EPEVTQTPSHQVTQMGQEVILRCVPISNHLYFYWYRQILGQKVEFLVSFYNNEISEKSEIFDDQFSVERPDGSNFTLKIRSTKLEDSAMYFCASRQSLSSYEQYFGPGTRLTVT.

The J gene is TRBJ2-7, the V gene TRBV18; 8 bases fit TRBD2. The CDR3 has 19 residues. Germline V gene data show CDR1 as KGHSH and CDR2 as LQKENI. J was trimmed by 0 bases and V by 6 bases; bases with no gene match: 19. This chain's CDR3 is CASSLGRSAGGGRSYEQYF. CDR3 sequence (DNA): TGTGCCAGCTCGCTAGGGCGGTCCGCGGGGGGCGGCCGCTCCTACGAGCAGTACTTC.

The CDR3 DNA reads as TGTGCCAGCAGTGACGTTGGGGAGGGGGTAGGTGAAAAACTGTTTTTT. Encoded protein: CASSDVGEGVGEKLFF. The chain has TRBV25-1 and TRBJ1-4; possibly TRBD1 for D (6 bases). CDR1 is MGHDK, CDR2 SYGVNS, per germline. V gave up 3 bases and J gave up 7 bases, with 18 bases separating them. The length of the CDR3 is 16 residues.

V is TRBV5-1 and J is TRBJ1-4, with 9 bases matching TRBD1. The germline gives CDR1 SGHRS, CDR2 YFSETQ. With V trimmed by 0 bases and J by 7 bases, 4 bases remained unmatched. CDR3 length equals 15 residues. CDR3 in amino acids: CASSLGDRDGEKLFF. The DNA for the CDR3 is TGCGCCAGCAGCTTGGGGGACAGGGACGGTGAAAAACTGTTTTTT.

The rearrangement uses TRBV4-1 and TRBJ2-5; 8 nucleotides line up with TRBD1. The germline CDR1 and CDR2 sequences are MGHRA and YSYEKL. Trimming removed 3 bases from V and 6 bases from J; junction bases left unmatched: 6. The length of the CDR3 is 14 residues. The CDR3 sequence: CASSHPGGEKTQYF. CDR3 sequence (DNA): TGCGCCAGCAGCCACCCAGGGGGCGAGAAGACCCAGTACTTC.

V usage is TRBV19 and J usage is TRBJ2-7, with a weak D call TRBD2 (6 bases). The CDR3 contains 15 residues. Per germline, CDR1 LNHDA and CDR2 SQIVND (reference sequence). The germline V and J ends were trimmed by 5 bases and 3 bases, with 17 bases remaining between them. The chain's CDR3 is CASSASREALYEQYF. CDR3 DNA sequence: TGTGCCAGTAGTGCTTCCAGGGAGGCCCTCTACGAGCAGTACTTC.

The V gene is TRBV5-1, the J gene TRBJ1-5; TRBD1 is a possible D gene (5 bases). CDR3 length: 14 residues. With 0 bases removed from V and 6 bases from J, the gap between germline ends came to 10 bases. CDR1 and CDR2 (germline): SGHRS, YFSETQ. This CDR3 is CASSLASGIQPQHF. CDR3 DNA sequence: TGCGCCAGCAGCTTGGCCTCAGGGATTCAGCCCCAGCATTTT.

This clone was seen a handful of times. V usage is TRBV6-5 and J usage is TRBJ2-1; the match to TRBD1 covers 9 bases. CDR3 length equals 14 residues. The V and J ends lost 8 bases and 7 bases, in that order; junction bases with no gene match: 9. Germline V gene sequence: CDR1 MNHEY, CDR2 SVGAGI. The CDR3 coding sequence is TGTGCCAGCGAGGGGACAGGGAGGCTGAATGAGCAGTTCTTC. As protein: CASEGTGRLNEQFF.

CDR3 amino acids: CSVETSGASSYNEQFF. CDR3 in DNA: TGCAGCGTTGAGACTAGCGGGGCCAGCTCCTACAATGAGCAGTTCTTC. V gene TRBV29-1 combines with J gene TRBJ2-1; 11 nucleotides agree with TRBD2. Losses at the gene ends were 3 bases for V and 0 bases for J; bases not matched to a gene: 4. The CDR3 is 16 amino acids. Germline CDR1 SQVTM, CDR2 ANQGSEA.

The chain carries TRBV30 and TRBJ1-5; D ambiguous. V gave up 0 bases and J gave up 4 bases, with 10 bases separating them. Germline V gene data show CDR1 as GTSNPN and CDR2 as SVGIG (reference sequence). There are 14 residues in the CDR3. CDR3 amino acids: CAWSVRLPNQPQHF. In DNA, the CDR3 is TGTGCCTGGAGTGTACGACTCCCGAATCAGCCCCAGCATTTT.

The CDR3 nucleotides are TGTGCCAGCAGCTTAGGTGGCTCCTCCGTAAACAATGAGCAGTTCTTC. Protein sequence: CASSLGGSSVNNEQFF. The chain is built from TRBV11-3 and TRBJ2-1; D call uncertain. Germline CDR1 reads SGHNT; CDR2 reads YENEEA. This CDR3 has 16 amino acids. The ends were cut back, 1 base at V and 5 bases at J, with 15 bases in the middle.

Comments on this clone: One junction end disagrees with the germline gene, perhaps due to a read error. V usage is TRBV7-7 and J usage is TRBJ2-3; 10 bases match TRBD2. Germline V gives CDR1 SSHAT, CDR2 FNYEAQ (reference sequence). The CDR3 is 15 residues long. CDR3 in DNA: TGTGCTAGCAGCAAAGCGGGAGGGCCGTCGGATACGCAGTATTTT. Protein product: CASSKAGGPSDTQYF.

This clone has a handful of counts. This chain uses TRBV7-2 with TRBJ2-7; TRBD2 matches 7 bases. Germline V gene sequence: CDR1 SGHTA, CDR2 FQGNSA. This CDR3 has 13 amino acids. The trim removed 2 bases at V and 5 bases at J, leaving 3 bases unmatched. The chain's CDR3 is CASSLSGNHEQYF. In DNA form, the CDR3 reads TGTGCCAGCAGCTTAAGCGGGAACCACGAGCAGTACTTC.

Notes on this clone: The same CDR3 also results from other DNA sequences found in this sample. The genes are TRBV5-4 and TRBJ1-1; TRBD1 matches at 8 bases. The CDR3 has 14 residues. V dropped 2 bases and J dropped 1; count of bases not matched to a gene: 1. Per germline, CDR1 SGHNT and CDR2 YYREEE (reference sequence). In DNA, the CDR3 is TGTGCCAGCAGCTTTGGACAGGGGAACACTGAAGCTTTCTTT. Translated: CASSFGQGNTEAFF.

The gene calls are TRBV29-1 and TRBJ1-2; TRBD1 agrees at 10 bases. J gave up 4 bases and V 7 bases, and 9 bases lay outside the gene matches. The CDR3 contains 14 residues. Germline CDR1 reads SQVTM; CDR2 reads ANQGSEA. The CDR3 DNA reads TGCAGCGCCAATGGAGGGACAGGGGCCTATGGCTACACCTTC. Its translation: CSANGGTGAYGYTF.